The clone carrying this T cell receptor (beta chain) was counted a few times. The data belong to a study of T-cell memory formation after mild COVID-19. Per germline, CDR1 SGHDT and CDR2 YYEEEE. Losses at the gene ends were 4 bases for V and 4 bases for J; bases not matched to a gene: 12. The CDR3 totals 16 residues. TCRdb re-derived calls from the 5' RACE reads in MiXCR, one entry per CDR3 protein. The sample has roughly 450,000 distinct CDR3 sequences, about 20% seen once; the top ten hold roughly an eighth. The clonotype comes from an adult woman who had mild COVID-19 (a few samples of this study predate the infection). Cell type and time point are not known. The gene calls are TRBV5-6 and TRBJ1-2, with TRBD1 identical over 8 bases. The sample comprised PBMCs or a T cell subset sorted from them (not recorded which). CDR3 nucleotide sequence: TGTGCCAGCAGCCAAATCGAACGGACAGGGTCCTATGGCTACACCTTC. Protein product: CASSQIERTGSYGYTF.